These T cell receptor beta chains were read from a single sample in a study of cytomegalovirus exposure and HLA in healthy donors. Clones were sequenced by immunoSEQ multiplex PCR, and TCRdb holds only the in-frame ones, with some missing. The profile covers approximately 170,000 clones, with approximately 78% appearing a single time and 2.4% taken by the ten largest. Specimen: PBMCs. The receptors were sampled from a male donor in good health and CMV-seronegative. Both conserved end residues are part of each CDR3. D genes are given only for firm matches. Clone size is given for some rows only: seen once, a few or many times, or a class if the clone is expanded.

J gene: TRBJ1-1; V gene: TRBV19; clone size: -; D gene: -; CDR3 protein: CASRWGGDTEAFF; CDR3 DNA: TGTGCCAGTAGATGGGGAGGGGACACTGAAGCTTTCTTT
J gene: TRBJ2-7; V gene: TRBV6-1; clone size: once; D gene: TRBD1; CDR3 protein: CASTATGFSEQYF; CDR3 DNA: TGTGCCAGCACCGCGACAGGGTTCTCCGAGCAGTACTTC
J gene: TRBJ2-3; V gene: TRBV5-1; clone size: -; D gene: TRBD2; CDR3 protein: CASSRAPGVLAGEDTQYF; CDR3 DNA: TGCGCCAGCAGCCGAGCCCCGGGGGTACTAGCGGGGGAAGATACGCAGTATTTT
J gene: TRBJ2-7; V gene: TRBV9; clone size: -; D gene: TRBD2; CDR3 protein: CASSPGGAHSYEQYF; CDR3 DNA: TGTGCCAGCAGCCCGGGGGGGGCTCACTCCTACGAGCAGTACTTC
J gene: TRBJ2-5; V gene: TRBV4-1; clone size: -; D gene: -; CDR3 protein: CASSQGLGSETQYF; CDR3 DNA: TGCGCCAGCAGCCAAGGACTAGGTTCAGAGACCCAGTACTTC
J gene: TRBJ2-3; V gene: TRBV11-2; clone size: -; D gene: TRBD2; CDR3 protein: CASSFLAGADTQYF; CDR3 DNA: TGTGCCAGCAGCTTCCTAGCGGGAGCAGATACGCAGTATTTT
J gene: TRBJ1-2; V gene: TRBV6-5; clone size: -; D gene: -; CDR3 protein: CASTRTERNYGYTF; CDR3 DNA: TGTGCCAGCACCCGAACAGAAAGGAACTATGGCTACACCTTC
J gene: TRBJ2-7; V gene: TRBV5-1; clone size: -; D gene: -; CDR3 protein: CASSLVGFGDEQYF; CDR3 DNA: TGCGCCAGCAGCTTGGTGGGGTTCGGGGACGAGCAGTACTTC
J gene: TRBJ1-5; V gene: TRBV19; clone size: few; D gene: -; CDR3 protein: CASSISERYSNQPQHF; CDR3 DNA: TGTGCCAGTAGTATCTCCGAGAGATATAGCAATCAGCCCCAGCATTTT
J gene: TRBJ2-3; V gene: TRBV11-3; clone size: -; D gene: -; CDR3 protein: CASSLGRGTDTQYF; CDR3 DNA: TGTGCCAGCAGCTTAGGAAGAGGCACAGATACGCAGTATTTT
J gene: TRBJ2-4; V gene: TRBV27; clone size: -; D gene: TRBD1; CDR3 protein: CASSSLTGEINIQYF; CDR3 DNA: TGTGCCAGCAGTTCCCTGACAGGGGAGATAAACATTCAGTACTTC
J gene: TRBJ2-1; V gene: TRBV21-1; clone size: -; D gene: -; CDR3 protein: CASSKATRIPYNEQFF; CDR3 DNA: TGTGCCAGCAGCAAAGCAACCAGGATACCCTACAATGAGCAGTTCTTC
J gene: TRBJ2-3; V gene: TRBV7-9; clone size: -; D gene: -; CDR3 protein: CASSFPNTQYF; CDR3 DNA: TGTGCCAGCAGCTTCCCTAATACGCAGTATTTT
J gene: TRBJ2-7; V gene: TRBV10-3; clone size: -; D gene: TRBD2; CDR3 protein: CAISPAGGREQYF; CDR3 DNA: TGTGCCATCAGTCCCGCGGGGGGGCGCGAGCAGTACTTC
J gene: TRBJ2-2; V gene: TRBV7-2; clone size: -; D gene: -; CDR3 protein: CASRSMGGQGGELFF; CDR3 DNA: TGTGCCAGCAGATCCATGGGGGGGCAGGGCGGGGAGCTGTTTTTT
J gene: TRBJ2-1; V gene: TRBV19; clone size: few; D gene: TRBD2; CDR3 protein: CASTIAGGQLGQFF; CDR3 DNA: TGTGCCAGTACTATAGCGGGGGGCCAGTTGGGGCAGTTCTTC
J gene: TRBJ2-7; V gene: TRBV25-1; clone size: -; D gene: -; CDR3 protein: CASQIQDIPLYEQYF; CDR3 DNA: TGTGCCAGCCAAATCCAGGACATCCCCCTCTACGAGCAGTACTTC